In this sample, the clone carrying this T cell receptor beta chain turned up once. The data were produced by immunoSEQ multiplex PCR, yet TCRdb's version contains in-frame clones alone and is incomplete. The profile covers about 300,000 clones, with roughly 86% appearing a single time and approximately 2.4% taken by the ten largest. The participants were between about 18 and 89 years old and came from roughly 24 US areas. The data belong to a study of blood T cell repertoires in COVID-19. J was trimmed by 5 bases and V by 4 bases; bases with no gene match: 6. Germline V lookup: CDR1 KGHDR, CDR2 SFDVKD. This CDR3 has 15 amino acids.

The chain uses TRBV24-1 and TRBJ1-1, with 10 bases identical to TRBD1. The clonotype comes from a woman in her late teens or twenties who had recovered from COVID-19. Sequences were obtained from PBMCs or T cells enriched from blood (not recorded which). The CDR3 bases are TGTGCCACCAGTGACCCGACAGGGGGCCAAACTGAAGCTTTCTTT. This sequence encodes CATSDPTGGQTEAFF.